The entry that follows covers one T cell receptor beta chain sequence. The germline V gene has CDR1 ENHRY and CDR2 SYGVKD. After removal of 4 bases from V and 2 bases from J, the junction contained 5 bases not matched to a gene. The CDR3 sequence is 15 residues long. These data come from a study of blood T cell repertoires in COVID-19. Study-wide background: Sample material is recorded as cDNA or gDNA derived from T cells, B-cell-depleted T cells, or PBMCs.

The protocol was immunoSEQ multiplex PCR, while the TCRdb copy is restricted to in-frame clones and leaves out a portion. Found here are 90,000 to 110,000 clones, approximately 90% of them singletons; the top ten hold about 1.1%. This sequence originates from a human donor in a cohort sampled during active COVID-19. What was sequenced was peripheral blood. The gene calls are TRBV10-3 and TRBJ1-2; TRBD1 aligns across 9 bases. CDR3 loop: CAISGTGQGNYGYTF. The CDR3 nucleotides are TGTGCCATCAGTGGAACGGGACAGGGAAACTATGGCTACACCTTC.